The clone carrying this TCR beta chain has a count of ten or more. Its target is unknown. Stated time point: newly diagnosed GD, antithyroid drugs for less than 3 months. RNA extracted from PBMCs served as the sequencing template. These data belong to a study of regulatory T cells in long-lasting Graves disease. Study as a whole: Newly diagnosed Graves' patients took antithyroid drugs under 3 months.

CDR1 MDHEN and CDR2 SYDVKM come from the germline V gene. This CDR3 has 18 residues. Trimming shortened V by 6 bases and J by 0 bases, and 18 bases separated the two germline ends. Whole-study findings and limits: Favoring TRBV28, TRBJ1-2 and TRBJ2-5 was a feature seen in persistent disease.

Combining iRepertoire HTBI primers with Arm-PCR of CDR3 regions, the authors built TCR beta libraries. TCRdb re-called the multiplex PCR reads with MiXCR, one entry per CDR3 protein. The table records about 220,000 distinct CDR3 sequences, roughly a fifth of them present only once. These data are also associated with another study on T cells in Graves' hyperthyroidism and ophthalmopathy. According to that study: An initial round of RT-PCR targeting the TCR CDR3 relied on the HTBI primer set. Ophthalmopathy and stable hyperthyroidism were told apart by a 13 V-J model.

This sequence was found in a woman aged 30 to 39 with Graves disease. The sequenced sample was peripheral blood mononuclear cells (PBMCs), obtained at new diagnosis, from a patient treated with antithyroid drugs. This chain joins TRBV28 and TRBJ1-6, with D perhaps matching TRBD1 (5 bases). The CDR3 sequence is CASRIQDTLSSYNSPLHF. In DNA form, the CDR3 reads TGTGCCAGCAGGATACAGGACACTCTGAGCTCCTATAATTCACCCCTCCACTTT.